This T cell receptor beta chain was retrieved from a study of shared clonotypes between healthy human individuals. Under the authors' procedure: ImmunoSEQ output lacked quality scores and full-length reads, limiting matched filtering. Measured with immunoSEQ multiplex PCR; TCRdb has only the in-frame clones, and not every one. That table is the source of V, J and clone size, and D and trimming were worked out from the DNA. This table has under 1,100,000 clones, about 75% appearing once. V was clipped by 0 bases and J by 4 bases; unmatched bases: 8. The CDR3 has 17 residues. Germline V gene sequence: CDR1 MNHNS, CDR2 SASEGT.

The chain carries TRBV6-1 and TRBJ2-7; TRBD2 aligns across 11 bases. Source material: memory CD4+ T cells sorted from blood. The subset here: CD45RA-negative fraction. The clonotype was recovered from a man between 18 and 29 years old in good health. The CDR3 DNA sequence: TGTGCCAGCAGTGAAGCAAATCCGACTAGCGGGAAGTACGAGCAGTACTTC. Translation: CASSEANPTSGKYEQYF.